Below are 24 T cell receptor beta chains sequenced from a single sample in a study of blood T cell repertoires in COVID-19. Sequenced by immunoSEQ multiplex PCR; TCRdb stores in-frame clones only, minus some. The sample includes about 320,000 clones, over 90% of them seen just once. The sample comprised PBMCs or T cells enriched from blood (not recorded which). The source of these receptors is a woman in her 30s who had been exposed to COVID-19.

This clone was recorded only once. The J gene is TRBJ1-1, the V gene TRBV6-5, with 8 bases identical to TRBD1. V lost 4 bases and J lost 3; bases outside the gene matches: 4. CDR3 length: 14 residues. CDR1 is MNHEY, CDR2 SVGAGI, per germline. CDR3 sequence reads: CASSFGTGYTEAFF. CDR3 nucleotide sequence: TGTGCCAGCAGTTTCGGGACAGGTTACACTGAAGCTTTCTTT.

This clone has only a few counts. The rearrangement links TRBV7-9 to TRBJ1-5, with D unresolved. CDR1 SEHNR and CDR2 FQNEAQ come from the germline V gene (reference sequence). The CDR3 totals 13 residues. V was cut by 1 base and J by 3 bases, with 4 bases left in between. The CDR3: CASSLGVNQPQHF. CDR3 coding DNA: TGTGCCAGCAGCTTAGGAGTCAATCAGCCCCAGCATTTT. Full variable domain (outside the CDR3, taken from reference TRBV7-9 and TRBJ1-5): DTGVSQNPRHKITKRGQNVTFRCDPISEHNRLYWYRQTLGQGPEFLTYFQNEAQLEKSRLLSDRFSAERPKGSFSTLEIQRTEQGDSAMYLCASSLGVNQPQHFGDGTRLSIL.

The chain joins TRBV2 to TRBJ2-7; 7 positions agree with TRBD1. Germline V gene lookup returns CDR1 SNHLY and CDR2 FYNNEI. Germline trimming cut 5 bases from V and 3 bases from J; bases unmatched to any gene: 4. This CDR3 comprises 13 residues. The CDR3: CASSLDRVYEQYF. The DNA for the CDR3 is TGTGCCAGCAGTCTCGACAGGGTCTACGAGCAGTACTTC.

The V call is TRBV19, the J call TRBJ2-1, with no clear D. Germline V lookup: CDR1 LNHDA, CDR2 SQIVND (reference sequence). The CDR3 length is 15 residues. Deletions cut 3 bases from V and 3 bases from J, with 12 bases between. The CDR3 coding sequence is TGTGCCAGTAGTATCACCCTCACGGGCTACAATGAGCAGTTCTTC. Translation: CASSITLTGYNEQFF.

V and J are TRBV5-4 and TRBJ1-3, with TRBD1 identical over 7 bases. The CDR3 spans 15 residues. Germline assignment: CDR1 SGHNT and CDR2 YYREEE (reference sequence). V was clipped by 4 bases and J by 4 bases; unmatched bases: 8. CDR3: CASSATPGQGNTIYF. The CDR3, as DNA: TGTGCCAGCAGCGCCACCCCGGGACAGGGAAACACCATATATTTT.

The chain employs TRBV6-9 and TRBJ1-5, with TRBD1 identical over 9 bases. V was pared by 0 bases and J by 6 bases, with 6 bases of the junction left unmatched. The CDR3 has 16 amino acids. In germline, CDR1 is MNHGY, CDR2 SVAAGI. The DNA for the CDR3 is TGTGCCAGCAGTTATTCCGGGACAGGGAGGCTTCAGCCCCAGCATTTT. Translating gives CASSYSGTGRLQPQHF.

This sequence joins TRBV13 and TRBJ1-6; tentatively, D is TRBD1 (5 bases). This CDR3 is 13 amino acids long. The germline V and J ends were trimmed by 5 bases and 12 bases, with 14 bases remaining between them. Germline CDR1 is PRHDT and CDR2 is FYEKMQ (reference sequence). CDR3 nucleotides: TGTGCCAGCAGCATCGGGCCGACAGTACCCCTCCACTTT. It specifies CASSIGPTVPLHF.

J is TRBJ1-5 and V is TRBV4-1; maybe TRBD1 (5 bases). V lost 0 bases to trimming and J lost 5 bases, with 14 bases between them. Per germline, CDR1 MGHRA and CDR2 YSYEKL. CDR3 length equals 16 residues. The CDR3 nucleotides are TGCGCCAGCAGCCAAGAAGGGAGGGCGGGGGATCAGCCCCAGCATTTT. Protein sequence: CASSQEGRAGDQPQHF.

The rearrangement joins TRBV6-2 or TRBV6-3 to TRBJ1-2; the D is unclear. Trimming removed 2 bases at V and 3 bases at J, with 13 bases between. The CDR3 has 15 residues. Germline V lookup: CDR1 MNHEY, CDR2 SVGEGT. The CDR3 DNA is TGTGCCAGCAGTTACGTGCCCCCCGAGGACTATGGCTACACCTTC. This encodes CASSYVPPEDYGYTF.

The genes are TRBV10-1 and TRBJ1-1; D is uncertain. Trimming shortened V by 6 bases and J by 1 base, and 18 bases separated the two germline ends. The CDR3 contains 16 residues. Germline-derived CDR1 and CDR2 are WNHNN and SYGVQD (reference sequence). Here the CDR3 reads CASRVQKVVWNTEAFF. The CDR3 bases are TGCGCCAGCAGAGTCCAAAAAGTAGTCTGGAACACTGAAGCTTTCTTT.

The chain has TRBV5-6 and TRBJ1-6; possible D gene TRBD1, 6 bases. Trimming pared 4 bases from V and 6 bases from J, leaving 14 bases between. Looked up from germline, CDR1 is SGHDT and CDR2 is YYEEEE. This CDR3 comprises 15 residues. DNA of the CDR3: TGTGCCAGCAGCCGGTATAGGGGGTCTAATTCACCCCTCCACTTT. Encoded protein: CASSRYRGSNSPLHF.

The genes are TRBV2 and TRBJ1-3; TRBD1 matches 8 bases. CDR1 and CDR2 (germline): SNHLY, FYNNEI. CDR3 length: 15 residues. Trimming removed 4 bases from V and 2 bases from J; junction bases left unmatched: 4. The CDR3 bases are TGTGCCAGCAGTGGGCGACAGGGGACTGGAAACACCATATATTTT. Protein product: CASSGRQGTGNTIYF.

V and J are TRBV6-5 and TRBJ1-4; 10 positions agree with TRBD1. Germline CDR1 is MNHEY and CDR2 is SVGAGI. This CDR3 spans 13 amino acids. V shed 9 bases, J shed 11 bases, and the junction held 9 bases outside the gene matches. CDR3 amino acids: CASQGQGSRKLFF. DNA for the CDR3: TGTGCCAGTCAGGGACAGGGGTCCCGGAAACTGTTTTTT.

The rearrangement links TRBV5-1 to TRBJ1-1; D might be TRBD1 (5 bases). Trimming left V 4 bases short and J 6 bases short, with 16 bases between. CDR1 and CDR2 from the germline V gene are SGHRS and YFSETQ. There are 14 residues in the CDR3. The DNA of the CDR3 is TGCGCCAGCAGCCCGACCGCAGGGAAGGCTGAAGCTTTCTTT. Translating it yields CASSPTAGKAEAFF.

This rearrangement joins TRBV14 to TRBJ2-1; 9 nucleotides agree with TRBD2. Germline V CDR1 and CDR2: SGHDN, FVKESK. Unmatched junction bases numbered 12, after V lost 3 bases and J lost 3 bases. CDR3 size: 18 residues. CDR3 residues: CASSHLLWRGGNYNEQFF. DNA of the CDR3: TGTGCCAGCAGCCATCTCTTGTGGCGGGGGGGCAACTACAATGAGCAGTTCTTC.

The chain uses TRBV7-2 and TRBJ1-1, with D hard to call. Germline CDR1 reads SGHTA; CDR2 reads FQGNSA. Trimming shortened V by 5 bases and J by 0 bases, and 10 bases separated the two germline ends. The CDR3 loop spans 14 amino acids. The CDR3 DNA is TGTGCCAGCAGCGTAGTGTTCATGAACACTGAAGCTTTCTTT. As protein: CASSVVFMNTEAFF.

The chain couples TRBV5-8 to TRBJ1-1, with D possibly being TRBD1 (6 bases). The CDR3 length is 13 residues. Trimming shortened V by 4 bases and J by 4 bases, and 11 bases separated the two germline ends. CDR1 and CDR2 (germline): SGHTS, YDEGEE. Here the CDR3 DNA reads TGTGCCAGCAGCATGGGACAAATCACTGAAGCTTTCTTT. Its protein is CASSMGQITEAFF. The full variable domain, in which reference TRBV5-8 and TRBJ1-1 provide the parts outside the CDR3, is EAGVTQSPTHLIKTRGQQATLRCSPISGHTSVYWYQQALGLGLQFLLWYDEGEERNRGNFPPRFSGRQFPNYSSELNVNALELEDSALYLCASSMGQITEAFFGQGTRLTVV.

This rearrangement joins TRBV10-3 to TRBJ1-6; 7 bases are shared with TRBD1. This CDR3 spans 15 amino acids. Trimming took 6 bases from V and 6 from J; bases not matched to a gene: 8. CDR1 and CDR2 from the germline V gene are ENHRY and SYGVKD. The CDR3 protein is CAIRLSTGSNSPLHF. In nucleotides, the CDR3 is TGTGCCATCAGGCTATCGACAGGGAGTAATTCACCCCTCCACTTT.

The chain links TRBV19 to TRBJ2-5, with 10 positions matching TRBD2. V dropped 7 bases and J dropped 1; count of bases not matched to a gene: 6. This CDR3 is 15 amino acids long. Germline V lookup: CDR1 LNHDA, CDR2 SQIVND (reference sequence). The CDR3 DNA reads as TGTGCCAGTACTGGTAGCGGGGGGTTCCAAGAGACCCAGTACTTC. This sequence encodes CASTGSGGFQETQYF.

This chain links TRBV7-9 with TRBJ1-2, with 9 bases lining up with TRBD1. The germline gives CDR1 SEHNR, CDR2 FQNEAQ (reference sequence). V lost 1 base, J lost 3 bases, and 12 bases stayed unmatched. The CDR3 sequence is 18 residues long. CDR3 DNA: TGTGCCAGCAGCTTAGGGATCCTCGGGGACAGGGTAGACTATGGCTACACCTTC. Translating gives CASSLGILGDRVDYGYTF.

This clone was counted once. This rearrangement joins TRBV7-9 to TRBJ1-5; TRBD1 is a possible D gene (5 bases). The CDR3 is made up of 14 amino acids. The V end was cut by 3 bases, the J end by 1 base, with 7 bases between. In germline, CDR1 is SEHNR, CDR2 FQNEAQ (reference sequence). CDR3 DNA: TGTGCCAGCAGCTTTGACAGCAGCAATCAGCCCCAGCATTTT. The encoded protein is CASSFDSSNQPQHF.

This chain connects TRBV7-2 to TRBJ2-7; D perhaps matches TRBD1 (5 bases). The germline V gene encodes CDR1 SGHTA and CDR2 FQGNSA. The CDR3 is 14 amino acids. Trimming took 7 bases from V and 3 from J, leaving 16 bases between them. This chain's CDR3 is CASTELRQSYEQYF. The CDR3 nucleotides are TGTGCCAGCACCGAGCTCAGACAGAGCTACGAGCAGTACTTC. The whole variable domain, remainder taken from reference TRBV7-2 and TRBJ2-7, is GAGVSQSPSNKVTEKGKDVELRCDPISGHTALYWYRQSLGQGLEFLIYFQGNSAPDKSGLPSDRFSAERTGGSVSTLTIQRTQQEDSAVYLCASTELRQSYEQYFGPGTRLTVT.

This rearrangement joins TRBV25-1 to TRBJ2-3; 9 bases map to TRBD1. The junction had 4 bases not matched to a gene; V was cut back by 6 bases and J by 3 bases. This CDR3 comprises 14 residues. From germline, CDR1 is MGHDK and CDR2 SYGVNS. CDR3 amino acids: CASSGDRGTDTQYF. In nucleotides, the CDR3 is TGTGCCAGCAGCGGTGACAGGGGGACAGATACGCAGTATTTT.

The V gene is TRBV19, the J gene TRBJ1-4, with TRBD1 matching over 10 bases. Germline CDR1 and CDR2: LNHDA and SQIVND (reference sequence). The CDR3 is 14 residues long. With V trimmed by 7 bases and J by 8 bases, 7 bases remained unmatched. The CDR3 region is CASTSRDRGEKLFF. In DNA form, the CDR3 reads TGTGCCAGTACCTCCCGGGACAGGGGAGAAAAACTGTTTTTT.